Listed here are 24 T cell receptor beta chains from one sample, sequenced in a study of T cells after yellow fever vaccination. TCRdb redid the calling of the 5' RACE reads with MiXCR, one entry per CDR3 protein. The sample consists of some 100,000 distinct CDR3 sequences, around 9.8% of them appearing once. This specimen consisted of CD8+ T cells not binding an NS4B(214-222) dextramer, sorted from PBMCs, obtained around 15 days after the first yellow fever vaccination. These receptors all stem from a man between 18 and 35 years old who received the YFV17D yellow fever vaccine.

CDR3 in amino acids: CASSAGGLEQETQYF. CDR3 nucleotides: TGTGCCAGCAGCGCCGGGGGATTAGAGCAAGAGACCCAGTACTTC. The rearrangement joins TRBV9 to TRBJ2-5, with D perhaps TRBD2 (6 bases). Trimming took off 3 bases at V and 2 bases at J, with 14 bases between the two ends. Germline V lookup: CDR1 SGDLS, CDR2 YYNGEE. This CDR3 comprises 15 residues.

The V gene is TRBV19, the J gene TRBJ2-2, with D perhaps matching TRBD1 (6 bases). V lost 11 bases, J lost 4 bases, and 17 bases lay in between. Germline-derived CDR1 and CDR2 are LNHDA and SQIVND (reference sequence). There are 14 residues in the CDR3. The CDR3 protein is CAPRWGQITGELFF. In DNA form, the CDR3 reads TGTGCCCCTAGATGGGGGCAGATCACCGGGGAGCTGTTTTTT.

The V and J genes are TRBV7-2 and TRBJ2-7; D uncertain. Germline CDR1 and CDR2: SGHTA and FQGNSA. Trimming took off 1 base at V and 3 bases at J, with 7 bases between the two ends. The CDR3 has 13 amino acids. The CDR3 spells CASSLVAGYEQYF. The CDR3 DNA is TGTGCCAGCAGCTTAGTGGCCGGCTACGAGCAGTACTTC.

CDR3 sequence reads: CSAPPWGTGYEKLFF. CDR3 sequence (DNA): TGCAGTGCCCCTCCCTGGGGGACAGGGTATGAAAAACTGTTTTTT. The chain has TRBV20-1 and TRBJ1-4; 9 nucleotides align to TRBD1. This CDR3 is built from 15 residues. Germline V lookup: CDR1 DFQATT, CDR2 SNEGSKA (reference sequence). V lost 6 bases to trimming and J lost 6 bases; unmatched junction nucleotides: 11.

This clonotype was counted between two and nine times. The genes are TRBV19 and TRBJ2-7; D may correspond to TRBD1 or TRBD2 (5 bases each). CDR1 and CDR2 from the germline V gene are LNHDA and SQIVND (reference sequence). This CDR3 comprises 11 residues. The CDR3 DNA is TGTGCTTCGGGACGGTACTACGAGCAGTACTTC. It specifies CASGRYYEQYF.

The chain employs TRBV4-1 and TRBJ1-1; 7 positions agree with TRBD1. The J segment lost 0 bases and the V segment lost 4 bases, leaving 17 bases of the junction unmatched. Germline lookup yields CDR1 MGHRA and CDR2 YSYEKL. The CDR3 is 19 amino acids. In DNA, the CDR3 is TGCGCCAGCAGCCCGCGGCCAATGGACAGGTTTGAGATGAACACTGAAGCTTTCTTT. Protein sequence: CASSPRPMDRFEMNTEAFF.

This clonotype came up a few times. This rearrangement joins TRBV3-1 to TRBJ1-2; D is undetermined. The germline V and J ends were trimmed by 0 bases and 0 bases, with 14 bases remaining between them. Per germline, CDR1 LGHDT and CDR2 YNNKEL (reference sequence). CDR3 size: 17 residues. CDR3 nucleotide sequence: TGTGCCAGCAGCCAAGAACTGGGCGGCGTTTCTAACTATGGCTACACCTTC. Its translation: CASSQELGGVSNYGYTF.

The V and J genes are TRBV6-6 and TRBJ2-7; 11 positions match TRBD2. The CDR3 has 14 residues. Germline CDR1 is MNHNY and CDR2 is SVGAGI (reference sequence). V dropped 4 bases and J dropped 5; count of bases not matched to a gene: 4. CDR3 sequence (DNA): TGTGCCAGCAGTTCCGGACTAGCGGGCGACGAGCAGTACGTC. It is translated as CASSSGLAGDEQYV.

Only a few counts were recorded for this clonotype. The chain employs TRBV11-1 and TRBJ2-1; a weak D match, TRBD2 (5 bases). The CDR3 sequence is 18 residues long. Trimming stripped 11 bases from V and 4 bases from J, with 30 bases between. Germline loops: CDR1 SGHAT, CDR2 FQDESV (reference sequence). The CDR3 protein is CAVDYYWREQRTYNEQFF. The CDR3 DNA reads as TGTGCCGTGGATTATTATTGGCGAGAGCAGCGGACTTACAATGAGCAGTTCTTC.

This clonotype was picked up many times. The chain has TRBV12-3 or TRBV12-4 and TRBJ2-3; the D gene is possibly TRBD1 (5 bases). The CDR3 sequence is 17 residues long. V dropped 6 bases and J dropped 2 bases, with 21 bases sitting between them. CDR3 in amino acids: CASSFGGWGNDTDTQYF. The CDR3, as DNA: TGTGCCAGCAGCTTCGGTGGGTGGGGCAACGACACAGATACGCAGTATTTT.

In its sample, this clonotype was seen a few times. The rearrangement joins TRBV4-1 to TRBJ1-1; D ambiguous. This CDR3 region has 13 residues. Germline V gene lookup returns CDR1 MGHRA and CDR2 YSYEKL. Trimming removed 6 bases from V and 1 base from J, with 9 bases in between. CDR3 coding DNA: TGCGCCAGCAGAAAGAACGGGAACACTGAAGCTTTCTTT. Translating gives CASRKNGNTEAFF.

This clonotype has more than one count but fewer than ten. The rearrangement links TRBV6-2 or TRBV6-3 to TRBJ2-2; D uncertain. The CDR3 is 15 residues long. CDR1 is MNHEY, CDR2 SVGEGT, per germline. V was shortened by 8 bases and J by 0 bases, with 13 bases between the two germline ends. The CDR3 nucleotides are TGTGCCAGCGGAACAGAGTTCGCGAACACCGGGGAGCTGTTTTTT. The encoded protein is CASGTEFANTGELFF.

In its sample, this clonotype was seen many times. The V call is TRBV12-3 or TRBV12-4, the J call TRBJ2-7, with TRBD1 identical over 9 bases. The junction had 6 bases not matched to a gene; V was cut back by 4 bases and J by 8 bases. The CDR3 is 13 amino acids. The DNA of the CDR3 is TGTGCCAGCAGTTCACCGGGACAGGGAAAGCAGTACGTC. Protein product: CASSSPGQGKQYV.

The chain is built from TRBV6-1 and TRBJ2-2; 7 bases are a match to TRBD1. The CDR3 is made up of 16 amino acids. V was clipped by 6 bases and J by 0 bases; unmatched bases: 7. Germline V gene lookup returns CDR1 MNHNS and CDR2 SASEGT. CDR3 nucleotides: TGTGCCAGCAGCGACAGGGTCCCCGCGAACACCGGGGAGCTGTTTTTT. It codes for CASSDRVPANTGELFF.

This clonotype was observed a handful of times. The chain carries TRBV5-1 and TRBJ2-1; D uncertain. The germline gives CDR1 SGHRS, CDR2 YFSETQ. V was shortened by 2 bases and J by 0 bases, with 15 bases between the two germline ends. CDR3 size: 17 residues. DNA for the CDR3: TGCGCCAGCAGCTTTGGGCCCCATCGAAGCTCCTACAATGAGCAGTTCTTC. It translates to CASSFGPHRSSYNEQFF.

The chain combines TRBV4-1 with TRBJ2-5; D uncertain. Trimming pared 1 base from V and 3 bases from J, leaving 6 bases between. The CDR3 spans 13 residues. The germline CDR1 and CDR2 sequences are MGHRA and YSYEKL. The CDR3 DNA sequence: TGCGCCAGCAGCCAAGTAAGAAAAGAGACCCAGTACTTC. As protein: CASSQVRKETQYF.

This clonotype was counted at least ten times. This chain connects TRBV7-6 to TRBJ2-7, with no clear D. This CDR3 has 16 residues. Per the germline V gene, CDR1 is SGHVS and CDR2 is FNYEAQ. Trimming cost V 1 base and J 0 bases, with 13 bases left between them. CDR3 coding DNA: TGTGCCAGCAGCTTAGAGGACCCGAGGAGCTCCTACGAGCAGTACTTC. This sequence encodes CASSLEDPRSSYEQYF.

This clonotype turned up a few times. The CDR3 bases are TGCGCCAGCAGCCAAGATGGCCTAGCGGGGGATGAGCAGTTCTTC. This gives the protein CASSQDGLAGDEQFF. The chain has TRBV4-3 and TRBJ2-1, with TRBD2 identical over 10 bases. The V segment lost 0 bases and the J segment 8 bases; nucleotides outside the gene matches: 4. The germline gives CDR1 LGHNA, CDR2 YSLEER. CDR3 length: 15 amino acids.

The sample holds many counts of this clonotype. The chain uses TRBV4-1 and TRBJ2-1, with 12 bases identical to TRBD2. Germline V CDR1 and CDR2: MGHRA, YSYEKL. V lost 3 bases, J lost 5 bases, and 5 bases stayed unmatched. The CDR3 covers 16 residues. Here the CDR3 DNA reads TGCGCCAGCAGCCACCGCCTAGCGGGGGGGCACAATGAGCAGTTCTTC. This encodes CASSHRLAGGHNEQFF.

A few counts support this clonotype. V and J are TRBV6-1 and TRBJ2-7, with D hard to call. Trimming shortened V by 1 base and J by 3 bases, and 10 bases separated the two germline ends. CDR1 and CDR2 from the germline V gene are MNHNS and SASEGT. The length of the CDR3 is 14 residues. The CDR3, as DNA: TGTGCCAGCAGTGAAGAGGGTTTTTACTACGAGCAGTACTTC. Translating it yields CASSEEGFYYEQYF.

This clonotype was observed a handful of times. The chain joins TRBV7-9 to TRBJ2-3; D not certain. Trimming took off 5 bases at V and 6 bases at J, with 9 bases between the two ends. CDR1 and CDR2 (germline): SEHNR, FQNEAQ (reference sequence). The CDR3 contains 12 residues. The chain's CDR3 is CASSPAGDTQYF. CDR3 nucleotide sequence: TGTGCCAGCAGCCCCGCCGGGGATACGCAGTATTTT.

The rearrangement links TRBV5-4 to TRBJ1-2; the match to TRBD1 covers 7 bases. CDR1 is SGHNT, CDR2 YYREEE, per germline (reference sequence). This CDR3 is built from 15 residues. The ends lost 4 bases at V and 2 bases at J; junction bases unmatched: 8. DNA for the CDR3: TGTGCCAGCAGCCGGGACAGTCGCCCAAACTATGGCTACACCTTC. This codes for CASSRDSRPNYGYTF. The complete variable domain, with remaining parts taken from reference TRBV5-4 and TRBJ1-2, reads ETGVTQSPTHLIKTRGQQVTLRCSSQSGHNTVSWYQQALGQGPQFIFQYYREEENGRGNFPPRFSGLQFPNYSSELNVNALELDDSALYLCASSRDSRPNYGYTFGSGTRLTVV.

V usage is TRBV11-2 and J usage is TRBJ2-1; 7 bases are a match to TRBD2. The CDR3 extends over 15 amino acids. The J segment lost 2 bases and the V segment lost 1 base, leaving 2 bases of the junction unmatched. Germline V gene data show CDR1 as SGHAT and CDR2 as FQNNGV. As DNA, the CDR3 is TGTGCCAGCAGCTTAGGAGCGGGGACCTACAATGAGCAGTTCTTC. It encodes CASSLGAGTYNEQFF. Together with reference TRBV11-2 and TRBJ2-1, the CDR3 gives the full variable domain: EAGVAQSPRYKIIEKRQSVAFWCNPISGHATLYWYQQILGQGPKLLIQFQNNGVVDDSQLPKDRFSAERLKGVDSTLKIQPAKLEDSAVYLCASSLGAGTYNEQFFGPGTRLTVL.

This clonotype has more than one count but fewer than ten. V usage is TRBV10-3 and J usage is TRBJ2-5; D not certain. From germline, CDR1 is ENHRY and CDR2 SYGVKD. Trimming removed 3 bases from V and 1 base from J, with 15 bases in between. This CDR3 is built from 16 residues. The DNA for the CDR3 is TGTGCCATCAGTGATCTATTGTCTCTCGGCCAAGAGACCCAGTACTTC. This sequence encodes CAISDLLSLGQETQYF.